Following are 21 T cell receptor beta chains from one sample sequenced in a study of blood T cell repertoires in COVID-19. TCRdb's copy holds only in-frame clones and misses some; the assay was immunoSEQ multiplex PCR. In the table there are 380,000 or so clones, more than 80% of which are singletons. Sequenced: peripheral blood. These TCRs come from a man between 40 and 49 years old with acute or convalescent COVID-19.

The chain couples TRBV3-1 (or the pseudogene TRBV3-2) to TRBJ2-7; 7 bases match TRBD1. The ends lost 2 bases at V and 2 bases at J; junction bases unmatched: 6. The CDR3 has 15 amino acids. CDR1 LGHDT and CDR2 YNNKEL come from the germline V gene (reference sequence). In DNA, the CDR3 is TGTGCCAGCAGCCAAAGGGGGCAGGGCCCCTACGAGCAGTACTTC. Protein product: CASSQRGQGPYEQYF.

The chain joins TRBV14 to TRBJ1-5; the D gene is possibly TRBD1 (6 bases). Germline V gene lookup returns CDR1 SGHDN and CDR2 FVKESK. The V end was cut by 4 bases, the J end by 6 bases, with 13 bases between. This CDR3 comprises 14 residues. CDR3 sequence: CASSRTGNGQPQHF. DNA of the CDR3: TGTGCCAGCAGCCGTACAGGGAATGGTCAGCCCCAGCATTTT.

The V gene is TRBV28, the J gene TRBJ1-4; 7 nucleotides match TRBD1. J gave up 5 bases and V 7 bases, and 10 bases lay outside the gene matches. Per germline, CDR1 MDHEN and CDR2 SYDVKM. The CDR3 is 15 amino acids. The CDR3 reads CASTSRTGANEKLFF. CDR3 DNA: TGTGCCAGCACCTCTAGGACAGGTGCAAATGAAAAACTGTTTTTT.

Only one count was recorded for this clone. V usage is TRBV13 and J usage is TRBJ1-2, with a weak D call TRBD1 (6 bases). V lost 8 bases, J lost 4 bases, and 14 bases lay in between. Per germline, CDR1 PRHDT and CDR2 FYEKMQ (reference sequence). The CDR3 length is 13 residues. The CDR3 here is CASGLRQVYGYTF. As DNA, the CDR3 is TGTGCCAGCGGTTTAAGACAGGTCTATGGCTACACCTTC.

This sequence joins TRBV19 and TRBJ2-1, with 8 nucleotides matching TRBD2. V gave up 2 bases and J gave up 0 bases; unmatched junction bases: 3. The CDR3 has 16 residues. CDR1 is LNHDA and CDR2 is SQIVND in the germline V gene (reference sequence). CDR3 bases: TGTGCCAGTAGTATATTAGCGGGGAGCTCCTACAATGAGCAGTTCTTC. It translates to CASSILAGSSYNEQFF.

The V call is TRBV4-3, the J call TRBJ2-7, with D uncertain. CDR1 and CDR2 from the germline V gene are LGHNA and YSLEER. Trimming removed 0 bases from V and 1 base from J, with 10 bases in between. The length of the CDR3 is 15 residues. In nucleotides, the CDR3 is TGCGCCAGCAGCCAAGAAGGTGGGCAGTCCTACGAGCAGTACTTC. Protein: CASSQEGGQSYEQYF.

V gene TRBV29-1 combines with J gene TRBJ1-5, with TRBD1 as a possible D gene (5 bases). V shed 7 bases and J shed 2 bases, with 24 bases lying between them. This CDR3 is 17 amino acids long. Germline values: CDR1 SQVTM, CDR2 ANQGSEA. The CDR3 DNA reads TGCAGCGCGGCACTCCCGGGAGGGGTAGACGGCAATCAGCCCCAGCATTTT. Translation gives CSAALPGGVDGNQPQHF. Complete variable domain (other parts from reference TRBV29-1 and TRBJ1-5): SAVISQKPSRDICQRGTSLTIQCQVDSQVTMMFWYRQQPGQSLTLIATANQGSEATYESGFVIDKFPISRPNLTFSTLTVSNMSPEDSSIYLCSAALPGGVDGNQPQHFGDGTRLSIL.

The DNA for the CDR3 is TGTGCCAGCAGCGATACGGGACTTCGGTTGTATTTT. Translating gives CASSDTGLRLYF. The V gene is TRBV11-1, the J gene TRBJ2-3; perhaps TRBD2 as D (6 bases). V gave up 5 bases and J gave up 14 bases, with 17 bases separating them. This CDR3 has 12 amino acids. From germline, CDR1 is SGHAT and CDR2 FQDESV (reference sequence).

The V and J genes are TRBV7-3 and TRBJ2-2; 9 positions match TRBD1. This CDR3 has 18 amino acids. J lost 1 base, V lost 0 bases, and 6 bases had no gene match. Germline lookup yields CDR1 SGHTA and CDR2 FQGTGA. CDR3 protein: CASSLTGGQGMNTGELFF. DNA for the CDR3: TGTGCCAGCAGCTTAACTGGAGGACAGGGGATGAACACCGGGGAGCTGTTTTTT.

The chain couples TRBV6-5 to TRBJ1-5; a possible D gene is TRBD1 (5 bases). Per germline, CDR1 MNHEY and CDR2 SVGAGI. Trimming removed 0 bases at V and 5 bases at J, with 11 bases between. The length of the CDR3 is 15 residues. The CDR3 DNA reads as TGTGCCAGCAGTTACTCTGCGGGGGTAGATCAGCCCCAGCATTTT. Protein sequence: CASSYSAGVDQPQHF.

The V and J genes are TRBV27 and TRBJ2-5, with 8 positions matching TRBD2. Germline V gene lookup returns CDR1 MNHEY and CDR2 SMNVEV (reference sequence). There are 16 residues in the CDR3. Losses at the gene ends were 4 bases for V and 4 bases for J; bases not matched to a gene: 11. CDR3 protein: CASSSQTSDGVETQYF. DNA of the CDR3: TGTGCCAGCAGTTCCCAGACTAGCGACGGGGTAGAGACCCAGTACTTC.

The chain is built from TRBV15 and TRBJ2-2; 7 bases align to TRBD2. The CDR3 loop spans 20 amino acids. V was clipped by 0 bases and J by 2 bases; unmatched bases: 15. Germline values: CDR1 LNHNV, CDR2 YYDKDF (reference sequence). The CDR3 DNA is TGTGCCACCAGCAGAGAGGCGGGGACTACCTCAATCATAAACACCGGGGAGCTGTTTTTT. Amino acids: CATSREAGTTSIINTGELFF.

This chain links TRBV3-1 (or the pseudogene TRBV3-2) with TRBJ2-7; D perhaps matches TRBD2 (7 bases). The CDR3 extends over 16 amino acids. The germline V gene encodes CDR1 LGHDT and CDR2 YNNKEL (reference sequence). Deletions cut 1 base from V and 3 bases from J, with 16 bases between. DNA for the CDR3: TGTGCCAGCAGCCAAGGGGGGGCGGGAGATGTCTACGAGCAGTACTTC. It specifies CASSQGGAGDVYEQYF.

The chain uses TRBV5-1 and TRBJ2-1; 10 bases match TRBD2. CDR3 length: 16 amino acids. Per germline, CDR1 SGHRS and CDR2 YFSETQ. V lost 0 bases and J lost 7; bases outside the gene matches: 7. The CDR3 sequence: CASSLEPSGSGNEQFF. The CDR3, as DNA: TGCGCCAGCAGCTTGGAACCTAGCGGGAGCGGAAATGAGCAGTTCTTC.

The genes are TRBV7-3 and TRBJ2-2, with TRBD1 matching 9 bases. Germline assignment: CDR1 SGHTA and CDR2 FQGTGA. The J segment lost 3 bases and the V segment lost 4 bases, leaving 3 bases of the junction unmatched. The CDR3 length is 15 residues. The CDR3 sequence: CASSSTGGYTGELFF. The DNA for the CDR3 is TGTGCCAGCAGCTCGACAGGGGGGTACACCGGGGAGCTGTTTTTT.

The CDR3 spells CASSQMTSGSYEQYF. CDR3 DNA sequence: TGTGCCAGCAGCCAAATGACTAGCGGGTCCTACGAGCAGTACTTC. V gene TRBV3-1 (or the pseudogene TRBV3-2) combines with J gene TRBJ2-7; 10 positions agree with TRBD2. The CDR3 is 15 residues long. Germline V gene lookup returns CDR1 LGHDT and CDR2 YNNKEL (reference sequence). V was pared by 2 bases and J by 1 base, with 2 bases of the junction left unmatched.

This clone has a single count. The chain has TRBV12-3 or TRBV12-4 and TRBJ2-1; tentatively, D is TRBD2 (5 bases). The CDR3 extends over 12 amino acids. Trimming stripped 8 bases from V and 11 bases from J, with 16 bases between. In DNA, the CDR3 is TGTGCCAGCCGTTACCCAACGGGGAAGCAGTTCTTC. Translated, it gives CASRYPTGKQFF.

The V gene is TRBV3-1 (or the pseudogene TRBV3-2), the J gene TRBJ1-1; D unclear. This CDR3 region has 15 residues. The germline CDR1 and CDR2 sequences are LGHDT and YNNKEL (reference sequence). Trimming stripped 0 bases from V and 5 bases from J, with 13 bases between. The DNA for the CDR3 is TGTGCCAGCAGCCAAGAGGGAGGGTATCGGACTGAAGCTTTCTTT. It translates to CASSQEGGYRTEAFF.

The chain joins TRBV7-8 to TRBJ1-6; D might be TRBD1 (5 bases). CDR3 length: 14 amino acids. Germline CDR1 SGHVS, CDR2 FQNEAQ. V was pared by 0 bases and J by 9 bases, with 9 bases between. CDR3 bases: TGTGCCAGCAGCTTAGCCGGGGGTGGTTCACCCCTCCACTTT. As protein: CASSLAGGGSPLHF.

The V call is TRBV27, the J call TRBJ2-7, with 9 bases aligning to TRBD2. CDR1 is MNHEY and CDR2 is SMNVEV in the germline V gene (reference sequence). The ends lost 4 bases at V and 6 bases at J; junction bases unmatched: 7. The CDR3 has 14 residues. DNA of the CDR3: TGTGCCAGCAGTTGGGCGGGAGGGCAGGGCGAGCAGTACTTC. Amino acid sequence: CASSWAGGQGEQYF.

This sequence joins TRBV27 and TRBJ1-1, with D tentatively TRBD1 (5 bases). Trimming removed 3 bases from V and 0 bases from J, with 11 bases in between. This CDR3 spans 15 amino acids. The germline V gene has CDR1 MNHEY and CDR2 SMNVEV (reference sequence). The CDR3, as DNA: TGTGCCAGCAGTTTTTTAAGGGACTTGAACACTGAAGCTTTCTTT. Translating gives CASSFLRDLNTEAFF.